This T cell receptor beta chain was documented in a study of vaccination and CD4 T cells after COVID-19. Background on the study: A median of roughly 97 days (range 35 to 161) separated diagnosis from post-COVID sampling.

The CDR3 extends over 14 amino acids. The V end lost 4 bases, the J end lost 0 bases, and 9 bases lay between the germline ends. The germline gives CDR1 SEHNR, CDR2 FQNEAQ (reference sequence). The Oncomine TCR Beta short-read assay sequenced DNA from cultured CD4+ T cells. TCRdb itself ran the PCR reads through MiXCR, one entry per CDR3 protein. The profile shows about 18,000 distinct CDR3 sequences, 65% to 80% of them singletons. About this clonotype: The antigen remains undetermined.

Treatment reported: approximately 9-day PBMC culture with coronavirus spike peptide pools or control peptides (ViraFEST assay). Per-well cultures of 2 million to 2.5 million PBMCs received about 10 IU/ml IL-2 and 10 ug/ml peptide pools. Medium was half-exchanged with fresh IL-2 medium on days 3 and 7. Sample: CD4+ T cells from blood, cultured in vitro. The rearrangement joins TRBV7-9 to TRBJ1-2, with D tentatively TRBD1 (5 bases). The source of this sequence is a human donor who had recovered from COVID-19. The CDR3 spells CASSSRQTNYGYTF. CDR3 sequence (DNA): TGTGCCAGCAGCTCCCGACAGACTAACTATGGCTACACCTTC.